The text below deals with one TCR beta chain. In the authors' workflow: Estimation of nucleated cell counts was performed using reference gene primer amplification. The data were produced by immunoSEQ multiplex PCR, yet TCRdb's version contains in-frame clones alone and is incomplete. For V, J and clone size, that table is used; D and trimming come from the DNA. The profile shows approximately 250,000 clones, more than 80% of them singletons. This record comes from a study of blood T cell repertoires in COVID-19. Study background: The samples span acute and convalescent COVID-19 from the United States, Italy and Spain. The analysed material was cDNA or gDNA that came from T cells, B-cell-depleted T cells, or PBMCs.

Germline assignment: CDR1 SGHNT and CDR2 YYREEE (reference sequence). This CDR3 contains 16 residues. V dropped 6 bases and J dropped 2 bases, with 20 bases sitting between them. This clonotype originated in a human donor in a cohort sampled during active COVID-19. The chain recombines TRBV5-4 with TRBJ1-2; D unresolved. Material: peripheral blood. CDR3 loop: CASTPRASHPNYGYTF. The CDR3 region has the DNA TGTGCCAGCACCCCGCGGGCCTCCCACCCCAACTATGGCTACACCTTC.